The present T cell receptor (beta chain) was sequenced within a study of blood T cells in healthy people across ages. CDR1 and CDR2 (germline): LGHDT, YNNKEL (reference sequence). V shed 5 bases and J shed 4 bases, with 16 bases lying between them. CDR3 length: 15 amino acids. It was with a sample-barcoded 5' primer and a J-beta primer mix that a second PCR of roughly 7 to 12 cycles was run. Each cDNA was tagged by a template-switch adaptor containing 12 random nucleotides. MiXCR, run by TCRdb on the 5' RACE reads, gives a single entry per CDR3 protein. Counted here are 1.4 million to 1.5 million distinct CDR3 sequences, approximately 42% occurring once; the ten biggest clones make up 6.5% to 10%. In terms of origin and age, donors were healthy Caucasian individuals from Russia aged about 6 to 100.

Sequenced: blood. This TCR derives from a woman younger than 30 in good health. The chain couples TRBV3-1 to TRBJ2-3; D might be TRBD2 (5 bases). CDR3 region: CASSKVGVGPDTQYF. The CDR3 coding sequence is TGTGCCAGCAGCAAGGTGGGAGTTGGCCCAGATACGCAGTATTTT.